The 13 T cell receptor beta chains below come from one sample, sequenced in a study of OX40 agonist ivuxolimab in advanced cancers. Sequencing used immunoSEQ multiplex PCR; TCRdb keeps in-frame clones, though not all of them. The top ten clones hold around 4.6% of a sample with some 42,000 clones, around 87% of them seen once. The specimen was CD4+ or CD8+ T cells sorted from blood, collected in a trial of the OX40 agonist ivuxolimab. Receptors were obtained from an adult with an advanced solid tumor such as melanoma, head and neck, liver or kidney cancer.

The chain couples TRBV28 to TRBJ2-3, with TRBD2 matching over 8 bases. V was pared by 6 bases and J by 5 bases, with 7 bases of the junction left unmatched. From germline, CDR1 is MDHEN and CDR2 SYDVKM. This CDR3 has 14 amino acids. The CDR3 coding sequence is TGTGCCAGCAGCCGAGCGGGGGATCTAGATACGCAGTATTTT. Translation gives CASSRAGDLDTQYF.

This clone is a singleton in its sample. The rearrangement uses TRBV7-2 and TRBJ2-5; TRBD1 agrees at 7 bases. CDR1 is SGHTA and CDR2 is FQGNSA in the germline V gene. There are 15 residues in the CDR3. Trimming at V came to 4 bases and at J to 3 bases, leaving 8 bases not matched to a gene. DNA for the CDR3: TGTGCCAGCAGCTCCTACACCGGGACAGAAGAGACCCAGTACTTC. Translation: CASSSYTGTEETQYF.

This clone was detected only once. The CDR3 sequence: CASSQEGGQAGNTIYF. DNA for the CDR3: TGCGCCAGCAGCCAAGAGGGGGGACAGGCTGGAAACACCATATATTTT. The V and J genes are TRBV4-1 and TRBJ1-3, with TRBD1 identical over 8 bases. Germline V gene sequence: CDR1 MGHRA, CDR2 YSYEKL. CDR3 length: 16 residues. The J segment lost 2 bases and the V segment lost 0 bases, leaving 3 bases of the junction unmatched.

The chain couples TRBV7-8 to TRBJ2-7; no clear D. The CDR3 contains 15 residues. In germline, CDR1 is SGHVS, CDR2 FQNEAQ. With 1 base removed from V and 3 bases from J, the gap between germline ends came to 13 bases. DNA for the CDR3: TGTGCCAGCAGCTTAGTTCTGAGAGCCAACTACGAGCAGTACTTC. It translates to CASSLVLRANYEQYF.

As for this clone: The conserved closing phenylalanine or tryptophan is absent in this CDR3, likely reflecting a read error. It is unclear where the CDR3 begins or ends on the DNA, so no DNA is shown, and the CDR3 is as TCRdb lists it. The CDR3 here is CASSETMIIGISGY. The rearrangement joins TRBV6-1 to TRBJ1-2. The CDR3 length is 14 residues, termini included. The germline gives CDR1 MNHNS, CDR2 SASEGT.

In its sample, this clone was seen once. This chain uses TRBV29-1 with TRBJ2-3, with D unclear. In germline, CDR1 is SQVTM, CDR2 ANQGSEA. V was shortened by 2 bases and J by 4 bases, with 7 bases between the two germline ends. The CDR3 length is 12 residues. The DNA for the CDR3 is TGCAGCGTTGAATTCTCGGCAGATACGCAGTATTTT. Its protein is CSVEFSADTQYF.

The rearrangement uses TRBV27 and TRBJ2-6; D gene unclear. The CDR3 spans 13 residues. Trimming took off 3 bases at V and 3 bases at J, with 3 bases between the two ends. Germline V gene sequence: CDR1 MNHEY, CDR2 SMNVEV (reference sequence). CDR3 region: CASSFGGANVLTF. In DNA, the CDR3 is TGTGCCAGCAGTTTTGGTGGGGCCAACGTCCTGACTTTC. Combining the CDR3 with reference TRBV27 and TRBJ2-6 gives the whole variable domain EAQVTQNPRYLITVTGKKLTVTCSQNMNHEYMSWYRQDPGLGLRQIYYSMNVEVTDKGDVPEGYKVSRKEKRNFPLILESPSPNQTSLYFCASSFGGANVLTFGAGSRLTVL.

V usage is TRBV29-1 and J usage is TRBJ1-1; no clear D. This CDR3 region has 15 residues. Germline V lookup: CDR1 SQVTM, CDR2 ANQGSEA. V lost 2 bases and J 4 bases, leaving 17 bases between the germline ends. The CDR3 loop is CSVEKSGVVITEAFF. The CDR3 nucleotides read TGCAGCGTTGAAAAGTCTGGGGTGGTTATCACTGAAGCTTTCTTT.

The CDR3 loop reads CASSLVRLAGVNEQFF. CDR3 in DNA: TGTGCCAGCAGCTTAGTTCGGCTAGCGGGAGTGAATGAGCAGTTCTTC. The rearrangement links TRBV11-2 to TRBJ2-1; 10 bases map to TRBD2. Per the germline V gene, CDR1 is SGHAT and CDR2 is FQNNGV. Losses at the gene ends were 1 base for V and 7 bases for J; bases not matched to a gene: 7. The CDR3 covers 16 residues.

The chain couples TRBV19 to TRBJ1-6; D gene ambiguous. Germline CDR1 reads LNHDA; CDR2 reads SQIVND (reference sequence). The CDR3 has 12 amino acids. V lost 6 bases and J 3 bases, leaving 3 bases between the germline ends. The CDR3 nucleotides read TGTGCCAGTAGCGGCTATAATTCACCCCTCCACTTT. Translating gives CASSGYNSPLHF.

The chain is built from TRBV28 and TRBJ1-4; 7 bases align to TRBD1. The length of the CDR3 is 13 residues. Germline CDR1 MDHEN, CDR2 SYDVKM. After removal of 7 bases from V and 7 bases from J, the junction contained 6 bases not matched to a gene. The CDR3 region is CASTDRAGEKLFF. In nucleotides, the CDR3 is TGTGCCAGCACCGACAGGGCCGGTGAAAAACTGTTTTTT.

The J gene is TRBJ2-7, the V gene TRBV28; 11 positions agree with TRBD2. Germline loops: CDR1 MDHEN, CDR2 SYDVKM. The ends lost 6 bases at V and 2 bases at J; junction bases unmatched: 3. The CDR3 is made up of 14 amino acids. CDR3 loop: CASSTGLAAYEQYF. For the CDR3, the DNA is TGTGCCAGCAGCACGGGACTAGCGGCCTACGAGCAGTACTTC.

On this clone itself: The sample holds other DNA sequences that translate to the same CDR3. The rearrangement uses TRBV4-3 and TRBJ2-3, with TRBD2 identical over 10 bases. The CDR3 has 16 amino acids. Germline V gene data show CDR1 as LGHNA and CDR2 as YSLEER. V lost 0 bases and J lost 5; bases outside the gene matches: 5. The DNA for the CDR3 is TGCGCCAGCAGCCAAGACCAAGCGGGGGGGCTAGATACGCAGTATTTT. This gives the protein CASSQDQAGGLDTQYF.